A selection of T cell receptor beta chains follows, all from one sample in a study of T cell repertoires in cytomegalovirus infection. These receptors are not linked to any known antigen. TCRdb re-called the reads through MiXCR, storing one row per CDR3 protein. The sample comprises about 220,000 distinct CDR3 sequences, 35% to 40% of which are singletons, and 59% rests with the top ten. Sequenced material: CD8+ T cells from cultured PBMCs, taken from culture after CMV antigen stimulation. These receptor sequences come from a human donor in good health (CMV status not recorded). Some clones in this sample may be carry-over from other donors' samples. CDR3s leave out the opening cysteine and the closing phenylalanine or tryptophan. A D gene is named only where the DNA matches it firmly. The listing skips clone size in some rows; elsewhere it reads once, few, many or a size class.

d_gene: -
abundance: few
v_gene: TRBV11-2
CDR3aa: ASSPEGDPYEQY

d_gene: -
abundance: -
v_gene: TRBV4-2
CDR3aa: ASSQEKGGQETQY

d_gene: TRBD2
abundance: -
v_gene: TRBV7-8
CDR3aa: ASSWGLAGEHYNEQF

d_gene: TRBD1
abundance: -
v_gene: TRBV12-3/TRBV12-4
CDR3aa: ASTPTGGNQPQH

d_gene: -
abundance: few
v_gene: TRBV2
CDR3aa: ASSAGANVLT

d_gene: -
abundance: -
v_gene: TRBV7-6
CDR3aa: ASSPGPVRGSPLH

d_gene: -
abundance: -
v_gene: TRBV7-6
CDR3aa: ASSLALTVQETQY

d_gene: TRBD2
abundance: -
v_gene: TRBV18
CDR3aa: ASSPPERLAGVETQY

d_gene: TRBD1
abundance: -
v_gene: TRBV15
CDR3aa: ATSDSPGQGAEGSYEQY

d_gene: -
abundance: -
v_gene: TRBV12-3/TRBV12-4
CDR3aa: ASSFSDGRGLF

d_gene: -
abundance: -
v_gene: TRBV19
CDR3aa: ASSTDGDNTQY

d_gene: TRBD1
abundance: -
v_gene: TRBV6-1
CDR3aa: ASSEEGASTDTQY

d_gene: TRBD2
abundance: few
v_gene: TRBV7-9
CDR3aa: ASTPEVAGVNEQF

d_gene: TRBD2
abundance: many
v_gene: TRBV7-2
CDR3aa: ASSSAGGLEQF

d_gene: TRBD2
abundance: few
v_gene: TRBV11-2
CDR3aa: ASSLLAGRETQY

d_gene: TRBD1
abundance: -
v_gene: TRBV7-9
CDR3aa: ASSENRGNNEQY

d_gene: TRBD2
abundance: -
v_gene: TRBV13
CDR3aa: ASSLNGGQGLAGAGNEQF

d_gene: -
abundance: -
v_gene: TRBV7-3
CDR3aa: ASSLSGHGNTEAF

d_gene: -
abundance: few
v_gene: TRBV11-2
CDR3aa: ASSPSGVGNQPQH

d_gene: -
abundance: -
v_gene: TRBV6-6
CDR3aa: ASSYSGGTYEQY

d_gene: TRBD1
abundance: -
v_gene: TRBV6-1
CDR3aa: ASRLGDRGYTEAF

d_gene: TRBD2
abundance: few
v_gene: TRBV28
CDR3aa: ASSETGGSPVYNEQF

d_gene: -
abundance: -
v_gene: TRBV27
CDR3aa: ASSLNREGLTGELF

d_gene: TRBD2
abundance: once
v_gene: TRBV20-1
CDR3aa: SASGGGDEQF

d_gene: -
abundance: -
v_gene: TRBV12-3/TRBV12-4
CDR3aa: ASKFVGVGEKLF

d_gene: -
abundance: few
v_gene: TRBV29-1
CDR3aa: SVLSGLRPEQY

d_gene: TRBD2
abundance: -
v_gene: TRBV27
CDR3aa: ASSLYSGRGNTGELF

d_gene: -
abundance: few
v_gene: TRBV28
CDR3aa: ASVEGSQPQH

d_gene: -
abundance: -
v_gene: TRBV6-6
CDR3aa: ASSDAPVGKAYEQY

d_gene: TRBD1
abundance: -
v_gene: TRBV11-2
CDR3aa: ASSYGQGYNEQV

d_gene: TRBD1
abundance: -
v_gene: TRBV7-6
CDR3aa: ASSPSRGPGLTQY

d_gene: -
abundance: many
v_gene: TRBV6-1
CDR3aa: ASSEGGAYEQY

d_gene: -
abundance: -
v_gene: TRBV5-6
CDR3aa: ASSQALPGANVLT

d_gene: TRBD2
abundance: few
v_gene: TRBV7-8
CDR3aa: ASSLETSGTYEQY

d_gene: TRBD1
abundance: -
v_gene: TRBV27
CDR3aa: ASSRGTGGFFEQY

d_gene: -
abundance: -
v_gene: TRBV12-3/TRBV12-4
CDR3aa: ASSLWQGHGYT

d_gene: -
abundance: -
v_gene: TRBV7-6
CDR3aa: ASSSGGRLNTEAF

d_gene: TRBD2
abundance: few
v_gene: TRBV11-2
CDR3aa: ASSPAGGQDEQY

d_gene: -
abundance: -
v_gene: TRBV27
CDR3aa: ASSGEGNSGTNYGYT

d_gene: TRBD2
abundance: few
v_gene: TRBV2
CDR3aa: ATLASGTYNEQF

d_gene: -
abundance: few
v_gene: TRBV5-1
CDR3aa: ASSPHIRAYEQY

d_gene: -
abundance: few
v_gene: TRBV27
CDR3aa: ASLQRMNTEAF

d_gene: TRBD2
abundance: -
v_gene: TRBV7-9
CDR3aa: ASSSPARPAGLAGDTDTQY

d_gene: TRBD1
abundance: -
v_gene: TRBV18
CDR3aa: ASSPPRDRTYEQY

d_gene: -
abundance: few
v_gene: TRBV28
CDR3aa: ASSFPGSNTEAF

d_gene: TRBD1
abundance: -
v_gene: TRBV3-1
CDR3aa: ASSEKTGLRRYEQY

d_gene: -
abundance: many
v_gene: TRBV7-6
CDR3aa: ASSLVRGVNTEAF

d_gene: -
abundance: medium-sized
v_gene: TRBV2
CDR3aa: ASRTYRTVNSPLH

d_gene: TRBD1
abundance: -
v_gene: TRBV9
CDR3aa: ASSVTGQGTYEQY

d_gene: TRBD2
abundance: -
v_gene: TRBV28
CDR3aa: ASSFRRGAYNEQF

d_gene: -
abundance: -
v_gene: TRBV12-3/TRBV12-4
CDR3aa: ASRRAGYIGTGELF

d_gene: TRBD2
abundance: once
v_gene: TRBV19
CDR3aa: ARSMKVPGLAGGRANTGELF

d_gene: TRBD1
abundance: -
v_gene: TRBV29-1
CDR3aa: SEGTGSYNEQF

d_gene: -
abundance: -
v_gene: TRBV5-6
CDR3aa: ASSLWGGGTNEQF